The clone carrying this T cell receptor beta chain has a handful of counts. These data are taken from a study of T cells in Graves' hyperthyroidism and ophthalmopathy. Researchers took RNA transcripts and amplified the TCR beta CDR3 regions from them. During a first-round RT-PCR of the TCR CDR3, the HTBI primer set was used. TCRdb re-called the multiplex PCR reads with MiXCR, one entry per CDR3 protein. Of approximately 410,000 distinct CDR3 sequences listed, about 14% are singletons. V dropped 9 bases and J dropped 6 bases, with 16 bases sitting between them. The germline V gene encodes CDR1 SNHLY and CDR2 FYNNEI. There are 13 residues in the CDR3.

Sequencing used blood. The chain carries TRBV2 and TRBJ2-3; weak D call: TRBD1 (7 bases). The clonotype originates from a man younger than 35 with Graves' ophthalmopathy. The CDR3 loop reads CASRTGAGDTQYF. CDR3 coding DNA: TGTGCCAGTAGAACAGGGGCGGGGGATACGCAGTATTTT.